The source of this TCR beta chain is a study of blood T cell repertoires in COVID-19. At the level of the study: Both acute and convalescent COVID-19 samples were obtained from the United States, Italy and Spain. The analysed material was cDNA or gDNA that came from T cells, B-cell-depleted T cells, or PBMCs.

Germline assignment: CDR1 SGHRS and CDR2 YFSETQ. CDR3 length equals 16 residues. V lost 4 bases, J lost 6 bases, and 7 bases stayed unmatched. Using immunoSEQ multiplex PCR, the repertoire was profiled, and TCRdb retains in-frame clones only, with some absent. The sample consists of around 52,000 clones, 89% of them appearing once. The origin of this receptor is a woman older than 75 with acute or convalescent COVID-19. The source material was peripheral blood. The chain uses TRBV5-1 and TRBJ2-2; the match to TRBD2 covers 12 bases. CDR3 nucleotides: TGCGCCAGCAGCCTAGCGGGGGGGCCGTTGGCCGGGGAGCTGTTTTTT. It specifies CASSLAGGPLAGELFF.